The 24 T cell receptor beta chains reported below all come from one sample, sequenced in a study of cytomegalovirus exposure and HLA in healthy donors. PCR used 60 Vbeta primers and 13 Jbeta primers. Here immunoSEQ multiplex PCR was the method, and the copy in TCRdb shows in-frame clones only, minus some. In all, the sample yields over 55,000 clones. Source material: PBMCs. The source of these receptors is a boy aged 5 to 17 in good health and CMV-seronegative.

The rearrangement links TRBV4-2 to TRBJ2-4; 7 bases are shared with TRBD1. The CDR3 sequence is 15 residues long. V lost 7 bases and J lost 0; bases outside the gene matches: 6. The germline gives CDR1 LGHNA, CDR2 YNFKEQ. CDR3 loop: CASKDRLLAKNIQYF. In DNA, the CDR3 is TGTGCCAGCAAGGACAGGTTGTTAGCCAAAAACATTCAGTACTTC.

The rearrangement uses TRBV7-9 and TRBJ2-1; 11 nucleotides line up with TRBD2. The V and J ends lost 4 bases and 6 bases, in that order; junction bases with no gene match: 8. Germline loops: CDR1 SEHNR, CDR2 FQNEAQ (reference sequence). The CDR3 runs 16 residues. The chain's CDR3 is CASSSSGTSGPNEQFF. The CDR3 DNA reads TGTGCCAGCAGCTCGTCCGGGACTAGCGGACCCAATGAGCAGTTCTTC.

V is TRBV6-6 and J is TRBJ2-1; possible D gene TRBD2, 5 bases. This CDR3 region has 16 residues. V lost 7 bases and J 0 bases, leaving 16 bases between the germline ends. CDR1 is MNHNY and CDR2 is SVGAGI in the germline V gene (reference sequence). CDR3 DNA: TGTGCCAGCATCCTCTCTCCGGGGAGCTCCTACAATGAGCAGTTCTTC. This encodes CASILSPGSSYNEQFF.

The gene calls are TRBV5-1 and TRBJ1-3, with D perhaps TRBD1 (6 bases). The CDR3 totals 16 residues. Germline V CDR1 and CDR2: SGHRS, YFSETQ. The ends were cut back, 1 base at V and 3 bases at J, with 14 bases in the middle. CDR3 coding DNA: TGCGCCAGCAGCTTGACACAGGGTGGATTTGGAAACACCATATATTTT. It yields the protein CASSLTQGGFGNTIYF.

The chain uses TRBV23-1 and TRBJ1-2, with 7 bases lining up with TRBD1. TRBV23-1 has ORF status, its function being uncertain. The CDR3 loop spans 16 amino acids. Germline trimming cut 2 bases from V and 2 bases from J; bases unmatched to any gene: 8. The CDR3 DNA reads TGCGCCAGCAGTCAACCCAATACAGGGGCGAACTATGGCTACACCTTC. It encodes CASSQPNTGANYGYTF.

The gene calls are TRBV30 and TRBJ2-5, with 8 bases lining up with TRBD2. The CDR3 contains 15 residues. The V gene end was trimmed by 0 bases and the J gene end by 4 bases; junction bases not matched to a gene: 7. Germline assignment: CDR1 GTSNPN and CDR2 SVGIG (reference sequence). CDR3 sequence: CAWSVLSGIGETQYF. The CDR3 bases are TGTGCCTGGAGTGTACTTAGCGGGATCGGAGAGACCCAGTACTTC.

This CDR3 reads CASSPGLAGETQYF. For the CDR3, the DNA is TGTGCCAGCTCACCCGGACTAGCGGGAGAGACCCAGTACTTC. The V gene is TRBV18, the J gene TRBJ2-5; 11 bases agree with TRBD2. Germline CDR1 reads KGHSH; CDR2 reads LQKENI. V lost 3 bases to trimming and J lost 4 bases; unmatched junction nucleotides: 1. The CDR3 contains 14 residues.

V is TRBV5-1 and J is TRBJ1-1; possible D gene TRBD1, 6 bases. V dropped 3 bases and J dropped 0 bases, with 12 bases sitting between them. Germline lookup yields CDR1 SGHRS and CDR2 YFSETQ. The CDR3 totals 15 residues. Written as DNA, the CDR3 is TGCGCCAGCAGCTCCTTCACAGGGATGAACACTGAAGCTTTCTTT. Its protein is CASSSFTGMNTEAFF.

V usage is TRBV5-4 and J usage is TRBJ2-2, with 14 bases lining up with TRBD2. Germline V gene lookup returns CDR1 SGHNT and CDR2 YYREEE (reference sequence). The V and J ends lost 4 bases and 7 bases, in that order; junction bases with no gene match: 9. CDR3 length: 17 amino acids. The CDR3 nucleotides are TGTGCCAGCAGCCCGGGGACTAGCGGGAGCGTGGGCGGGGAGCTGTTTTTT. Translation gives CASSPGTSGSVGGELFF.

V and J are TRBV2 and TRBJ2-2, with 9 bases that match TRBD1. Germline V CDR1 and CDR2: SNHLY, FYNNEI. CDR3 length equals 15 residues. The trim removed 6 bases at V and 4 bases at J, leaving 6 bases unmatched. The CDR3 spells CASSSGQGGTGELFF. For the CDR3, the DNA is TGTGCCAGCAGCTCGGGACAGGGCGGCACCGGGGAGCTGTTTTTT. Filled out from reference TRBV2 and TRBJ2-2, the complete variable domain reads EPEVTQTPSHQVTQMGQEVILRCVPISNHLYFYWYRQILGQKVEFLVSFYNNEISEKSEIFDDQFSVERPDGSNFTLKIRSTKLEDSAMYFCASSSGQGGTGELFFGEGSRLTVL.

V usage is TRBV4-1 and J usage is TRBJ2-7; 9 bases match TRBD1. V lost 10 bases to trimming and J lost 1 base; unmatched junction nucleotides: 23. CDR1 is MGHRA and CDR2 is YSYEKL in the germline V gene. The CDR3 is made up of 19 amino acids. The CDR3 sequence: CATHHLPGQGEKNSYEQYF. Written as DNA, the CDR3 is TGCGCCACCCACCACCTCCCGGGACAGGGCGAAAAGAATTCCTACGAGCAGTACTTC.

The rearrangement links TRBV5-1 to TRBJ1-1; TRBD1 agrees at 7 bases. The CDR3 is made up of 15 amino acids. The V gene's germline CDR1 is SGHRS and CDR2 YFSETQ. V shed 4 bases, J shed 0 bases, and the junction held 6 bases outside the gene matches. CDR3 DNA sequence: TGCGCCAGCAGCCTTGACAGGGTCATGAACACTGAAGCTTTCTTT. It encodes CASSLDRVMNTEAFF.

This chain connects TRBV30 to TRBJ1-1, with D possibly being TRBD1 (5 bases). CDR1 and CDR2 (germline): GTSNPN, SVGIG (reference sequence). CDR3 length: 12 residues. Trimming shortened V by 0 bases and J by 6 bases, and 8 bases separated the two germline ends. The CDR3 nucleotides are TGTGCCTGGAGTGTACCAGGGTCTGAAGCTTTCTTT. Translated: CAWSVPGSEAFF.

The V and J genes are TRBV5-1 and TRBJ1-2; D not resolved. Germline values: CDR1 SGHRS, CDR2 YFSETQ. V dropped 4 bases and J dropped 7 bases, with 11 bases sitting between them. This CDR3 contains 12 residues. CDR3 in DNA: TGCGCCAGCAGCCCGGAGGCGGTTGGCTACACCTTC. Protein: CASSPEAVGYTF.

V usage is TRBV5-1 and J usage is TRBJ1-2, with TRBD1 matching over 10 bases. The length of the CDR3 is 14 residues. V dropped 4 bases and J dropped 3; count of bases not matched to a gene: 3. CDR1 SGHRS and CDR2 YFSETQ come from the germline V gene. The CDR3 spells CASSAGQGYYGYTF. The DNA for the CDR3 is TGCGCCAGCAGCGCGGGACAGGGGTACTATGGCTACACCTTC.

This chain uses TRBV18 with TRBJ2-1, with 7 positions matching TRBD1. Germline V CDR1 and CDR2: KGHSH, LQKENI. Trimming removed 0 bases from V and 0 bases from J; junction bases left unmatched: 11. This CDR3 is built from 19 residues. CDR3 amino acids: CASSPPVGGGRDSYNEQFF. In DNA form, the CDR3 reads TGTGCCAGCTCACCACCCGTAGGGGGCGGTCGGGACTCCTACAATGAGCAGTTCTTC.

The chain has TRBV7-8 and TRBJ2-1; the D gene is possibly TRBD2 (6 bases). V was pared by 4 bases and J by 9 bases, with 25 bases between. CDR1 is SGHVS and CDR2 is FQNEAQ in the germline V gene. CDR3 length: 17 residues. The CDR3 loop is CASSSEVVSGPGREQFF. CDR3 sequence (DNA): TGTGCCAGCAGCTCCGAGGTGGTTAGCGGTCCCGGCCGTGAGCAGTTCTTC.

The chain recombines TRBV30 with TRBJ2-3, with a possible D match to TRBD2 (6 bases). The CDR3 spans 13 residues. Germline V CDR1 and CDR2: GTSNPN, SVGIG (reference sequence). Between the trimmed V and J ends, which lost 3 bases and 0 bases, there was a span of 7 bases. In nucleotides, the CDR3 is TGTGCCTGGAGGGGGGGAAGCACAGATACGCAGTATTTT. This translates into CAWRGGSTDTQYF. The variable domain in full, completed from reference TRBV30 and TRBJ2-3, reads SQTIHQWPATLVQPVGSPLSLECTVEGTSNPNLYWYRQAAGRGLQLLFYSVGIGQISSEVPQNLSASRPQDRQFILSSKKLLLSDSGFYLCAWRGGSTDTQYFGPGTRLTVL.

The chain's CDR3 is CSVEAGMGEQYF. Here the CDR3 DNA reads TGCAGCGTTGAGGCAGGGATGGGCGAGCAGTACTTC. The chain links TRBV29-1 to TRBJ2-7; a possible D gene is TRBD1 (5 bases). Germline loops: CDR1 SQVTM, CDR2 ANQGSEA. V lost 3 bases, J lost 6 bases, and 12 bases lay in between. The CDR3 covers 12 residues.

The chain couples TRBV18 to TRBJ1-1; no clear D gene. Germline-derived CDR1 and CDR2 are KGHSH and LQKENI. This CDR3 contains 14 residues. Trimming cost V 4 bases and J 1 base, with 10 bases left between them. The CDR3 region has the DNA TGTGCCAGCTCACGCACAGACACGAACACTGAAGCTTTCTTT. This encodes CASSRTDTNTEAFF.

The chain employs TRBV9 and TRBJ1-2; 10 bases align to TRBD1. Trimming removed 4 bases from V and 6 bases from J; junction bases left unmatched: 9. The germline CDR1 and CDR2 sequences are SGDLS and YYNGEE. This CDR3 has 15 residues. The DNA of the CDR3 is TGTGCCAGCAGCACTCCGGGACAGGGGATAGATGGCTACACCTTC. Residues: CASSTPGQGIDGYTF.

The V call is TRBV30, the J call TRBJ2-1; D possibly corresponds to TRBD1 (5 bases). Trimming took off 3 bases at V and 0 bases at J, with 12 bases between the two ends. Germline V CDR1 and CDR2: GTSNPN, SVGIG (reference sequence). This CDR3 has 15 residues. In nucleotides, the CDR3 is TGTGCCTGGAGACAGAAAGGGGCCTCCTACAATGAGCAGTTCTTC. This sequence encodes CAWRQKGASYNEQFF.

About this clone: The same CDR3 is also encoded by other DNA sequences in this sample. The chain joins TRBV10-3 to TRBJ2-1; possibly TRBD2 for D (6 bases). This CDR3 region has 12 residues. Trimming took 3 bases from V and 7 from J, leaving 7 bases between them. Germline values: CDR1 ENHRY, CDR2 SYGVKD. CDR3 in DNA: TGTGCCATCAGTGAAGGAGGGAATGAGCAGTTCTTC. Amino acid sequence: CAISEGGNEQFF.

The genes are TRBV13 and TRBJ1-2, with TRBD1 identical over 7 bases. The CDR3 spans 17 residues. Trimming at V came to 5 bases and at J to 6 bases, leaving 18 bases not matched to a gene. Per the germline V gene, CDR1 is PRHDT and CDR2 is FYEKMQ (reference sequence). CDR3 DNA sequence: TGTGCCAGCAGCCCCTCCCCCGGTCCAGGGGGACTAGATGGCTACACCTTC. Translation: CASSPSPGPGGLDGYTF.